Below are 30 T cell receptor beta chains sequenced from a single sample in a study of CD8+ T cells in alopecia areata. Following RNA extraction, reverse transcription yielded cDNA that acted as the sequencing template. The table came from immunoSEQ multiplex PCR; TCRdb's copy has only in-frame clones and leaves some out. The sample holds around 20,000 clones, 60% to 65% seen once. Sorting of CD4+ cells into CD25+CD127- cells was carried out for a few patients. Sequencing was done on a sample of CD4+ Tregs sorted from blood. These TCRs come from a human donor with alopecia areata.

The rearrangement links TRBV11-2 to TRBJ1-1, with a weak D call TRBD1 (5 bases). The CDR3 runs to 17 residues. Trimming left V 1 base short and J 6 bases short, with 21 bases between. Germline CDR1 reads SGHAT; CDR2 reads FQNNGV. The CDR3 nucleotides are TGTGCCAGCAGCTTAGGAATAGACTGGGGGAGGTTTTCTGAAGCTTTCTTT. As protein: CASSLGIDWGRFSEAFF.

The table lists this clone with a few counts. The chain couples TRBV29-1 to TRBJ1-1, with D possibly being TRBD1 (6 bases). The CDR3 has 17 amino acids. The germline gives CDR1 SQVTM, CDR2 ANQGSEA. V was cut by 1 base and J by 4 bases, with 22 bases left in between. The CDR3 loop reads CSVEGAGGALFGTEAFF. CDR3 in DNA: TGCAGCGTTGAAGGAGCTGGGGGGGCTCTTTTCGGCACTGAAGCTTTCTTT.

This clone has just a few counts. The rearrangement joins TRBV27 to TRBJ2-5; 11 nucleotides agree with TRBD2. The DNA end is more similar to TRBJ2-7, so the J call may be wrong. This CDR3 has 19 amino acids. Germline-derived CDR1 and CDR2 are MNHEY and SMNVEV (reference sequence). CDR3 bases: TGTGCCAGCAGTTTATACGGTCTCGAACCACTAGCGGGAGACCACGAGCAGTACTTC. It specifies CASSLYGLEPLAGDHEQYF.

V usage is TRBV9 and J usage is TRBJ2-3; TRBD1 aligns across 8 bases. This CDR3 spans 17 amino acids. V lost 3 bases, J lost 2 bases, and 11 bases stayed unmatched. The germline V gene has CDR1 SGDLS and CDR2 YYNGEE. CDR3 sequence: CASSAQGAGGYTDTQYF. The CDR3 DNA follows: TGTGCCAGCAGCGCGCAGGGGGCTGGGGGCTACACAGATACGCAGTATTTT.

The gene calls are TRBV11-2 and TRBJ2-6, with 9 positions matching TRBD1. The CDR3 loop spans 17 amino acids. Per the germline V gene, CDR1 is SGHAT and CDR2 is FQNNGV. After removal of 6 bases from V and 4 bases from J, the junction contained 10 bases not matched to a gene. The CDR3 spells CASRDGTGTRGANVLTF. Written as DNA, the CDR3 is TGTGCCAGCAGGGACGGGACAGGGACCCGAGGGGCCAACGTCCTGACTTTC.

Here the CDR3 reads CASSVGQQNSPLHF. In DNA form, the CDR3 reads TGTGCCAGCAGCGTAGGTCAGCAGAATTCACCCCTCCACTTT. The chain uses TRBV9 and TRBJ1-6; D is uncertain. The CDR3 consists of 14 residues. Trimming removed 0 bases from V and 7 bases from J, with 8 bases in between. In germline, CDR1 is SGDLS, CDR2 YYNGEE.

In this sample, this clone turned up once. The chain uses TRBV7-8 and TRBJ2-3; 8 positions agree with TRBD1. V lost 5 bases and J lost 4; bases outside the gene matches: 11. The CDR3 spans 16 residues. CDR1 and CDR2 (germline): SGHVS, FQNEAQ. This chain's CDR3 is CASSLWTGSRPDTQYF. CDR3 sequence (DNA): TGTGCCAGCAGCCTATGGACAGGGTCTCGGCCAGATACGCAGTATTTT.

The rearrangement uses TRBV4-3 and TRBJ2-1, with TRBD2 identical over 7 bases. The CDR3 spans 15 residues. CDR1 is LGHNA, CDR2 YSLEER, per germline. The ends lost 2 bases at V and 3 bases at J; junction bases unmatched: 4. CDR3 protein: CASSQTSVVYNEQFF. CDR3 DNA sequence: TGCGCCAGCAGCCAAACTAGCGTAGTCTACAATGAGCAGTTCTTC.

This clone turned up a few times. The V call is TRBV19, the J call TRBJ1-1, with unresolved D. The CDR3 is made up of 12 amino acids. Germline CDR1 LNHDA, CDR2 SQIVND (reference sequence). The V end lost 8 bases, the J end lost 5 bases, and 12 bases lay between the germline ends. The CDR3 DNA follows: TGTGCCAGTTCCACCACTCGGACTGAAGCTTTCTTT. Protein sequence: CASSTTRTEAFF.

The genes are TRBV7-8 and TRBJ2-5; 12 bases line up with TRBD2. Trimming removed 5 bases from V and 4 bases from J; junction bases left unmatched: 11. Germline-derived CDR1 and CDR2 are SGHVS and FQNEAQ. The CDR3 consists of 17 residues. The CDR3 protein is CASSPTSGGRLRETQYF. The CDR3 DNA sequence: TGTGCCAGCAGCCCGACTAGCGGGGGCCGGTTGAGAGAGACCCAGTACTTC. Supplemented by reference TRBV7-8 and TRBJ2-5, the full variable domain reads GAGVSQSPRYKVAKRGQDVALRCDPISGHVSLFWYQQALGQGPEFLTYFQNEAQLDKSGLPSDRFFAERPEGSVSTLKIQRTQQEDSAVYLCASSPTSGGRLRETQYFGPGTRLLVL.

This clone was seen a handful of times. The chain combines TRBV7-9 with TRBJ2-1; unclear D gene. V lost 2 bases and J 7 bases, leaving 9 bases between the germline ends. The CDR3 sequence is 13 residues long. Per germline, CDR1 SEHNR and CDR2 FQNEAQ (reference sequence). CDR3: CASSLRPLNEQFF. CDR3 bases: TGTGCCAGCAGCTTAAGGCCCTTGAATGAGCAGTTCTTC.

The rearrangement uses TRBV21-1 and TRBJ2-3. TRBV21-1 is classified as a pseudogene. The CDR3 runs 14 residues. The CDR3 region has the DNA TGTGCCAGCAGGGGGTGGCAGAACACAGATACGCAGTATTTT. Translation gives CASRGWQNTDTQYF.

The rearrangement links TRBV5-6 to TRBJ2-2; D might be TRBD2 (5 bases). This CDR3 is 16 amino acids long. From germline, CDR1 is SGHDT and CDR2 YYEEEE. V was shortened by 0 bases and J by 1 base, with 10 bases between the two germline ends. The CDR3 DNA sequence: TGTGCCAGCAGCTTGGAAACGGGGTTGAACACCGGGGAGCTGTTTTTT. Translated: CASSLETGLNTGELFF.

The chain recombines TRBV7-8 with TRBJ2-3; possibly TRBD2 for D (5 bases). The V and J ends lost 2 bases and 4 bases respectively, with 10 bases between them. The CDR3 is made up of 14 amino acids. Germline-derived CDR1 and CDR2 are SGHVS and FQNEAQ. The CDR3, as DNA: TGTGCCAGCAGCTTAAGACTAAATTCAGATACGCAGTATTTT. This encodes CASSLRLNSDTQYF.

This clone was found a few times. J is TRBJ2-2 and V is TRBV15; 12 positions match TRBD2. Germline V gives CDR1 LNHNV, CDR2 YYDKDF (reference sequence). J gave up 5 bases and V 0 bases, and 7 bases lay outside the gene matches. CDR3 length: 18 residues. CDR3 loop: CATSREWTSGVVTGELFF. DNA of the CDR3: TGTGCCACCAGCAGAGAATGGACTAGCGGGGTTGTTACCGGGGAGCTGTTTTTT.

The chain employs TRBV28 and TRBJ2-1, with 10 positions matching TRBD2. Germline V CDR1 and CDR2: MDHEN, SYDVKM. The CDR3 runs 14 residues. V shed 5 bases and J 7 bases; nucleotides not matched to a gene: 5. CDR3 amino acids: CASSRSGRRNEQFF. As DNA, the CDR3 is TGTGCCAGCAGTCGTAGCGGGAGGAGAAATGAGCAGTTCTTC.

This clone was counted only a few times. The chain recombines TRBV11-2 with TRBJ2-1; TRBD1 matches 9 bases. CDR3 length: 16 residues. From germline, CDR1 is SGHAT and CDR2 FQNNGV. Trimming at V came to 4 bases and at J to 1 base, leaving 5 bases not matched to a gene. The CDR3 DNA reads as TGTGCCAGCAGCTCTACAGGGGGCGATTCCTACAATGAGCAGTTCTTC. As protein: CASSSTGGDSYNEQFF.

The chain employs TRBV2 and TRBJ1-2, with 8 positions matching TRBD1. In germline, CDR1 is SNHLY, CDR2 FYNNEI. The CDR3 sequence is 13 residues long. J lost 5 bases, V lost 6 bases, and 5 bases had no gene match. CDR3 nucleotides: TGTGCCAGCAGGAACAGGGGGGATTATGGCTACACCTTC. Its translation: CASRNRGDYGYTF.

The V and J genes are TRBV9 and TRBJ2-2; 7 bases align to TRBD2. The J segment lost 2 bases and the V segment lost 2 bases, leaving 6 bases of the junction unmatched. CDR1 is SGDLS and CDR2 is YYNGEE in the germline V gene. The CDR3 has 16 amino acids. This CDR3 reads CASSVGGDANTGELFF. CDR3 bases: TGTGCCAGCAGCGTTGGGGGGGACGCTAACACCGGGGAGCTGTTTTTT. The full variable domain, in which reference TRBV9 and TRBJ2-2 provide the parts outside the CDR3, is DSGVTQTPKHLITATGQRVTLRCSPRSGDLSVYWYQQSLDQGLQFLIQYYNGEERAKGNILERFSAQQFPDLHSELNLSSLELGDSALYFCASSVGGDANTGELFFGEGSRLTVL.

The chain recombines TRBV2 with TRBJ1-5; D is uncertain. Germline V gene data show CDR1 as SNHLY and CDR2 as FYNNEI. The CDR3 sequence is 13 residues long. Trimming left V 4 bases short and J 5 bases short, with 9 bases between. CDR3 sequence reads: CASSGAEYQPQHF. In DNA, the CDR3 is TGTGCCAGCAGTGGAGCGGAGTATCAGCCCCAGCATTTT.

The CDR3 protein is CASTASDRTYNYGYTF. CDR3 bases: TGTGCCAGCACTGCTTCGGACAGAACTTATAACTATGGCTACACCTTC. The gene calls are TRBV6-6 and TRBJ1-2; D may be TRBD1 (6 bases). This CDR3 is built from 16 residues. Deletions cut 7 bases from V and 1 base from J, with 19 bases between. Germline values: CDR1 MNHNY, CDR2 SVGAGI (reference sequence).

The rearrangement joins TRBV6-6 to TRBJ2-7; TRBD1 aligns across 10 bases. The germline CDR1 and CDR2 sequences are MNHNY and SVGAGI (reference sequence). This CDR3 is built from 14 residues. V was clipped by 6 bases and J by 6 bases; unmatched bases: 8. The CDR3 DNA reads TGTGCCAGCAGCCGTTGGACAGGGGGGATCGAGCAGTACTTC. Translating it yields CASSRWTGGIEQYF.

The chain recombines TRBV5-6 with TRBJ1-1; 10 positions match TRBD1. This CDR3 spans 15 amino acids. Trimming took 4 bases from V and 7 from J; bases not matched to a gene: 10. Germline lookup yields CDR1 SGHDT and CDR2 YYEEEE. CDR3 loop: CASSLSGQGVGEAFF. In DNA, the CDR3 is TGTGCCAGCAGCCTTAGTGGACAGGGGGTTGGTGAAGCTTTCTTT.

The J gene is TRBJ2-7, the V gene TRBV28; D is unresolved. This CDR3 contains 14 residues. Germline V gene lookup returns CDR1 MDHEN and CDR2 SYDVKM. Deletions cut 3 bases from V and 7 bases from J, with 16 bases between. Written as DNA, the CDR3 is TGTGCCAGCAGTTTTTTGGGTGCAACTACGGAGCAGTACTTC. It encodes CASSFLGATTEQYF.

This clone turned up a few times. This chain links TRBV7-3 with TRBJ2-2; possible D gene TRBD2, 6 bases. From germline, CDR1 is SGHTA and CDR2 FQGTGA. V shed 2 bases and J shed 5 bases, with 15 bases lying between them. The CDR3 spans 16 residues. The CDR3 sequence is CASSLQAGPGTGELFF. The CDR3 nucleotides are TGTGCCAGCAGCTTACAGGCGGGGCCGGGGACCGGGGAGCTGTTTTTT.

The V and J genes are TRBV19 and TRBJ2-2, with D hard to call. Trimming removed 8 bases from V and 7 bases from J, with 11 bases in between. The germline V gene has CDR1 LNHDA and CDR2 SQIVND (reference sequence). The CDR3 runs 12 residues. This chain's CDR3 is CASGDFHGELFF. The CDR3 DNA reads as TGTGCCAGTGGGGATTTTCACGGGGAGCTGTTTTTT.

This clone was found a few times. V usage is TRBV29-1 and J usage is TRBJ2-3, with 11 bases identical to TRBD2. The CDR3 sequence is 16 residues long. V trimming: 5 bases; J trimming: 2 bases; junction bases outside the gene matches: 9. Germline CDR1 SQVTM, CDR2 ANQGSEA. The chain's CDR3 is CSVWGGLAVSTDTQYF. CDR3 sequence (DNA): TGCAGCGTTTGGGGGGGACTAGCGGTCTCCACAGATACGCAGTATTTT.

The chain employs TRBV29-1 and TRBJ2-1, with 10 bases that match TRBD2. Germline trimming cut 6 bases from V and 3 bases from J; bases unmatched to any gene: 5. The CDR3 has 14 amino acids. CDR1 and CDR2 (germline): SQVTM, ANQGSEA. The CDR3 loop reads CSVGPSGSYNEQFF. CDR3 sequence (DNA): TGCAGCGTGGGGCCTAGCGGGAGCTACAATGAGCAGTTCTTC.

This clone was seen only a few times. This chain links TRBV2 with TRBJ2-5; D not resolved. V was cut by 5 bases and J by 5 bases, with 12 bases left in between. The CDR3 extends over 13 amino acids. Looked up from germline, CDR1 is SNHLY and CDR2 is FYNNEI. The chain's CDR3 is CASSNYPAETQYF. Here the CDR3 DNA reads TGTGCCAGCAGTAACTACCCGGCGGAGACCCAGTACTTC.

The chain couples TRBV30 to TRBJ1-5, with no clear D. The germline V and J ends were trimmed by 0 bases and 1 base, with 7 bases remaining between them. This CDR3 region has 14 residues. Germline V gene lookup returns CDR1 GTSNPN and CDR2 SVGIG (reference sequence). This chain's CDR3 is CAWSVAGSNQPQHF. CDR3 nucleotide sequence: TGTGCCTGGAGTGTTGCTGGCAGCAATCAGCCCCAGCATTTT.